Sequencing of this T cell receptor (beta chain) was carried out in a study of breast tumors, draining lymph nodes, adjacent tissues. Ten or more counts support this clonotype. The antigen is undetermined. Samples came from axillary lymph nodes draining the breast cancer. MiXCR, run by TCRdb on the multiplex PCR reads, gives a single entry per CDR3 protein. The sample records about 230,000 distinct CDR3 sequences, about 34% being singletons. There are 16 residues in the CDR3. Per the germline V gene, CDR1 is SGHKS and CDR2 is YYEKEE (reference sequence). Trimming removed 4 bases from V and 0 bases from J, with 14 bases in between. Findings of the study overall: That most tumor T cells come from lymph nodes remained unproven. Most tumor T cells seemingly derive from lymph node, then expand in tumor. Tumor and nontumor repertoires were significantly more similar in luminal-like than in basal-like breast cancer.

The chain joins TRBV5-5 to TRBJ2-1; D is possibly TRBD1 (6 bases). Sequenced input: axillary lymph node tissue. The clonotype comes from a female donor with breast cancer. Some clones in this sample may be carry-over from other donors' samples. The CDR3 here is CASSPWTDLSYNEQFF. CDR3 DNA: TGTGCCAGCAGCCCGTGGACAGATCTCTCCTACAATGAGCAGTTCTTC.